This T cell receptor beta chain originates from a study of shared clonotypes between healthy human individuals. Across the study: Each donor's CD8 memory used one plate, CD8 naive two, each CD4 subset three.

Naive CD8 cells, CD45RO-negative and positively selected for CCR7, excluded terminally differentiated effector memory CD45RA+ cells. Generated by immunoSEQ multiplex PCR, the TCRdb table keeps only in-frame clones and is missing some. The repertoire holds around 2,000,000 clones, with over 85% as singletons. This clone occurred once. The sequenced sample consisted of naive CD8+ T cells sorted from blood. The sequence was collected from a man in his late teens or twenties in good health.

CDR3 in DNA: TGTGCCAGCAGTTTATTGGGCCAGGGGGACACCGGGGAGCTGTTTTTT. Its translation: CASSLLGQGDTGELFF. The chain is built from TRBV27 and TRBJ2-2, with TRBD1 matching over 7 bases. Trimming took 1 base from V and 3 from J; bases not matched to a gene: 5. CDR3 length: 16 residues. Germline V gives CDR1 MNHEY, CDR2 SMNVEV (reference sequence).